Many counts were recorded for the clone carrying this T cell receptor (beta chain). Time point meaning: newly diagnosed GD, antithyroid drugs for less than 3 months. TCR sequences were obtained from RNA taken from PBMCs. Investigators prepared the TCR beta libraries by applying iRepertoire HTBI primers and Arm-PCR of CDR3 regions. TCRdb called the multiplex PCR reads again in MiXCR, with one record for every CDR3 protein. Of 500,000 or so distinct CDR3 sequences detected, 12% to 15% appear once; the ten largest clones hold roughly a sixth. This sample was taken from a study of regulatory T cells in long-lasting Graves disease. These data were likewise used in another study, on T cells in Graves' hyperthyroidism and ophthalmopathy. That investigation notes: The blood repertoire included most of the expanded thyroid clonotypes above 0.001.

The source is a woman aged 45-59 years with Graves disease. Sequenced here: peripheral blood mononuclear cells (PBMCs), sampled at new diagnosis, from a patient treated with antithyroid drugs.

CDR3 loop: CSASAMAGRRSYNEQFF. Written as DNA, the CDR3 is TGCAGTGCTAGCGCAATGGCGGGCCGTCGCTCCTACAATGAGCAGTTCTTC. The V gene is TRBV20-1, the J gene TRBJ2-1; D possibly corresponds to TRBD2 (5 bases). Germline V gene lookup returns CDR1 DFQATT and CDR2 SNEGSKA (reference sequence). V shed 3 bases and J shed 0 bases, with 18 bases lying between them. The CDR3 runs 17 residues.